One T cell receptor (beta chain) is described in this entry. No antigen is known for it. 60 Vbeta and 13 Jbeta primers were used in PCR. Generated by immunoSEQ multiplex PCR, the TCRdb table keeps only in-frame clones and is missing some. This table has 150,000 or so clones, approximately 75% appearing once. These data are taken from a study of cytomegalovirus exposure and HLA in healthy donors. Findings and limits, study-wide: Solely CMV serostatus was available to characterize immune exposure. Later analysis identified a missense DCLRE1C variant that was linked to TCR beta V- and J-gene trimming. Clonal expansion, a later analysis showed, was greater in HLA-associated TCR beta chains than in equally common others.

Germline V gives CDR1 MNHNY, CDR2 SVGAGI (reference sequence). The trim removed 3 bases at V and 3 bases at J, leaving 2 bases unmatched. CDR3 length equals 13 residues. Sequencing was performed on PBMCs. The origin of this receptor is a man in his fifties or sixties in good health and CMV-seropositive. The genes are TRBV6-6 and TRBJ2-7, with 7 bases matching TRBD1. The chain's CDR3 is CASSYRGLYEQYF. The CDR3 coding sequence is TGTGCCAGCAGTTATAGGGGGCTCTACGAGCAGTACTTC.